The rows below give T cell receptor beta chains drawn from one sample of a study of human T cells and chemical hapten exposure. One entry per CDR3 protein, called by TCRdb with MiXCR from the RACE reads. The sample yields about 110,000 distinct CDR3 sequences, 34% seen once. This material consisted of whole blood, taken in connection with sensitization to the hapten diphenylcyclopropenone (DPC). The receptors here all came from a middle-aged man with alopecia areata. Some clones in this sample may be carry-over from other donors' samples. CDR3s include the opening cysteine and the closing phenylalanine or tryptophan. The D gene is left open where the match is weak. Only part of the rows carry a size: once, few, many, or a class if the clone is expanded.

CASSFVGVGKGTDTQYF | TGTGCCAGCAGTTTTGTGGGGGTGGGCAAGGGCACAGATACGCAGTATTTT | - | TRBV28 | few | TRBJ2-3
CSASKSGTGGPEAFF | TGCAGTGCTAGTAAATCCGGGACAGGGGGCCCTGAAGCTTTCTTT | TRBD1 | TRBV20-1 | few | TRBJ1-1
CASSQDTAREQFF | TGCGCCAGCAGCCAAGATACAGCGAGAGAGCAGTTCTTC | - | TRBV4-1 | - | TRBJ2-1
CASSPRTGDYGYTF | TGTGCCAGCAGTCCCCGGACAGGGGACTATGGCTACACCTTC | TRBD1 | TRBV12-3/TRBV12-4 | - | TRBJ1-2
CASRTTGGKAETQYF | TGTGCCAGCAGGACGACAGGGGGCAAAGCGGAGACCCAGTACTTC | TRBD1 | TRBV12-3/TRBV12-4 | - | TRBJ2-5
CSAETGPNSPLHF | TGCAGTGCCGAGACAGGGCCTAATTCACCCCTCCACTTT | TRBD1 | TRBV20-1 | - | TRBJ1-6
CASSPLAGGLTDTQYF | TGTGCCAGCAGTCCACTCGCGGGAGGGTTAACAGATACGCAGTATTTT | TRBD2 | TRBV13 | few | TRBJ2-3
CASSLAPQIAKNIQYF | TGCGCCAGCAGCTTGGCCCCTCAGATAGCCAAAAACATTCAGTACTTC | - | TRBV5-1 | - | TRBJ2-4
CASRLSPHPGKNEKLFF | TGTGCCAGCAGACTGTCCCCCCATCCAGGGAAGAATGAAAAACTGTTTTTT | - | TRBV6-5 | few | TRBJ1-4
CASSLAGQLDTQYF | TGCGCCAGCAGCTTGGCAGGACAATTAGATACGCAGTATTTT | - | TRBV5-1 | - | TRBJ2-3
CASSQDGTGGQETQYF | TGCGCCAGCAGCCAAGACGGGACAGGGGGCCAAGAGACCCAGTACTTC | TRBD1 | TRBV4-1 | - | TRBJ2-5
CASGKTTGGQETQYF | TGTGCTAGTGGGAAAACGACAGGGGGCCAGGAGACCCAGTACTTC | TRBD1 | TRBV12-5 | - | TRBJ2-5
CASSYKGKDEKLFF | TGTGCCAGCAGTTACAAGGGAAAGGATGAAAAACTGTTTTTT | - | TRBV6-5 | - | TRBJ1-4
CAINLAGEGTDTQYF | TGTGCCATCAATCTAGCGGGAGAGGGCACAGATACGCAGTATTTT | TRBD2 | TRBV10-3 | - | TRBJ2-3
CSVSPGTANTEAFF | TGCAGCGTTAGTCCCGGGACAGCGAACACTGAAGCTTTCTTT | TRBD1 | TRBV29-1 | - | TRBJ1-1
CSFRGGSGNTEAFF | TGCAGCTTCAGAGGGGGATCGGGGAACACTGAAGCTTTCTTT | - | TRBV29-1 | - | TRBJ1-1
CASTRGFKEAFF | TGTGCCAGCACGAGGGGTTTTAAGGAAGCTTTCTTT | - | TRBV28 | - | TRBJ1-1
CASSHSGTGETYEQYF | TGCGCCAGCAGCCATTCCGGGACAGGGGAAACCTACGAGCAGTACTTC | TRBD1 | TRBV4-3 | - | TRBJ2-7
CASSSTAVRGAFF | TGTGCCAGCAGTTCCACCGCCGTGCGGGGAGCTTTCTTT | - | TRBV28 | - | TRBJ1-1
CASSLVGASTDTQYF | TGTGCCAGCAGCTTAGTCGGGGCGTCCACAGATACGCAGTATTTT | - | TRBV7-2 | many | TRBJ2-3
CASCEGRSYEQYF | TGTGCCAGCTGCGAGGGGAGGTCCTACGAGCAGTACTTC | - | TRBV7-2 | - | TRBJ2-7
CASSLGQGLSGANVLTF | TGTGCCAGCAGCTTAGGACAGGGTTTATCTGGGGCCAACGTCCTGACTTTC | TRBD1 | TRBV7-9 | few | TRBJ2-6
CAIATSGRANEQFF | TGTGCCATCGCAACTAGCGGGAGGGCAAATGAGCAGTTCTTC | TRBD2 | TRBV6-2/TRBV6-3 | - | TRBJ2-1
CASSLGDSSNQPQHF | TGCGCCAGCAGCTTGGGAGACAGTAGCAATCAGCCCCAGCATTTT | - | TRBV5-1 | - | TRBJ1-5
CASSLVGRGTTDTQYF | TGCGCCAGCAGCTTGGTTGGCAGGGGGACAACAGATACGCAGTATTTT | TRBD1 | TRBV5-1 | - | TRBJ2-3
CASSLELGIQPQHF | TGTGCCAGCAGCTTAGAACTTGGTATACAGCCCCAGCATTTT | - | TRBV7-6 | - | TRBJ1-5